Described below is a single TCR beta chain sequence and its context. The antigen is undetermined. Since a much larger clone is just one base distant, this may be a read error. Germline lookup yields CDR1 SEHNR and CDR2 FQNEAQ (reference sequence). The CDR3 consists of 12 residues. The team produced cDNA through 5'RACE using 10-nucleotide random UMIs. TCRdb independently ran MiXCR on the 5' RACE reads; one entry per CDR3 protein. The repertoire consists of about 120,000 distinct CDR3 sequences, with roughly 3.2% occurring once and the leading ten covering around 1.4%. This specimen comes from a study of neurological immune-mediated disorders. The study's findings and limits: No link was found between any clinical or MRI feature and the multiple sclerosis repertoire cluster. HTLV-1-associated myelopathy had the most TCR clonal expansion, and multiple sclerosis had the least, less than healthy controls. When the repertoires were sorted by phylogenetic grouping, those of 18 of 34 multiple sclerosis patients ended up in one related-CDR3 cluster, a possible signature.

The sequence was obtained from a young woman with multiple sclerosis. The chain couples TRBV7-9 to TRBJ1-2; D ambiguous. The sequencing sample was made of PBMCs. The CDR3 DNA reads as TGTACCCAAGGAGGTGTTGACTATGGCTACACCTTC. It codes for CTQGGVDYGYTF.